The T cell receptor beta chain described here comes from a study of T-cell reconstitution after alpha-beta-depleted transplantation in children. The table lists this clonotype with many counts. The CDR3 length is 14 residues. Germline V lookup: CDR1 DFQATT, CDR2 SNEGSKA (reference sequence). Trimming at V came to 4 bases and at J to 2 bases, leaving 4 bases not matched to a gene. Library preparation (for TCRbeta) was performed with unique molecular identifiers. Each CDR3 protein gets one entry after TCRdb re-called the PCR reads with MiXCR. The sample holds about 580,000 distinct CDR3 sequences; 23% are singletons and the top ten take 12% to 15%.

The TCR was taken from a boy under two years old who had a stem cell transplant for acute myeloid leukemia, so the T cells may come from the graft donor. This chain uses TRBV20-1 with TRBJ2-7, with 11 bases matching TRBD1. Source: PBMCs, mostly from graft donor cells, taken 360 days after TCRalphabeta/CD19-depleted stem cell transplant. The CDR3 sequence is CSANPGQGAYEQYF. The CDR3 DNA reads as TGCAGTGCTAATCCGGGACAGGGGGCCTACGAGCAGTACTTC.